The next 27 T cell receptor beta chains were all read from a single sample in a study of OX40 agonist ivuxolimab in advanced cancers. TCRdb's copy holds only in-frame clones and misses some; the assay was immunoSEQ multiplex PCR. The top ten clones hold more than 8.5% of a sample with some 86,000 clones, 91% of them seen once. The starting material was CD4+ or CD8+ T cells sorted from blood, obtained in a trial of the OX40 agonist ivuxolimab. Receptor source: an adult with an advanced solid tumor such as melanoma, head and neck, liver or kidney cancer.

The V gene is TRBV5-5, the J gene TRBJ2-5; 10 nucleotides agree with TRBD2. The CDR3 runs to 15 residues. Germline V lookup: CDR1 SGHKS, CDR2 YYEKEE (reference sequence). V lost 2 bases and J lost 4; bases outside the gene matches: 5. The CDR3 bases are TGTGCCAGCAGCTTCCTAGCGGGAGACTTAGAGACCCAGTACTTC. Protein sequence: CASSFLAGDLETQYF.

The chain joins TRBV12-1 to TRBJ2-7; TRBD2 is taken as the D call from the table, unchecked against the DNA. TRBV12-1 is labeled a pseudogene. The CDR3 contains 19 residues. The CDR3 loop is CASSWGGTSGRASPYEQYF. The CDR3 coding sequence is TGTGCCAGCAGCTGGGGGGGGACTAGCGGGAGGGCCTCCCCCTACGAGCAGTACTTC.

The J gene is TRBJ2-1, the V gene TRBV29-1; unclear D gene. The germline V and J ends were trimmed by 2 bases and 4 bases, with 6 bases remaining between them. The CDR3 contains 12 residues. The germline gives CDR1 SQVTM, CDR2 ANQGSEA. The CDR3 is CSVEPRYNEQFF. CDR3 nucleotides: TGCAGCGTTGAACCACGATACAATGAGCAGTTCTTC.

The chain is built from TRBV4-2 and TRBJ2-7, with 8 positions matching TRBD1. The CDR3 runs 17 residues. V dropped 0 bases and J dropped 4; count of bases not matched to a gene: 11. Germline lookup yields CDR1 LGHNA and CDR2 YNFKEQ. CDR3 sequence reads: CASSQDPQGAVWYEQYF. The CDR3 bases are TGTGCCAGCAGCCAAGATCCCCAGGGGGCGGTTTGGTACGAGCAGTACTTC.

CDR3: CASSFPGFQETQYF. The CDR3 DNA sequence: TGTGCCAGCAGCTTCCCGGGCTTCCAAGAGACCCAGTACTTC. V gene TRBV7-2 combines with J gene TRBJ2-5; D is uncertain. Germline V gene data show CDR1 as SGHTA and CDR2 as FQGNSA. Trimming stripped 3 bases from V and 1 base from J, with 9 bases between. The CDR3 covers 14 residues.

The rearrangement joins TRBV19 to TRBJ2-5; D might be TRBD1 (6 bases). V gave up 4 bases and J gave up 4 bases, with 13 bases separating them. Germline V CDR1 and CDR2: LNHDA, SQIVND (reference sequence). The CDR3 loop spans 14 amino acids. Here the CDR3 DNA reads TGTGCCAGTAGTAAGGGCAGGGGACGAGAGACCCAGTACTTC. Translation: CASSKGRGRETQYF.

This rearrangement joins TRBV6-6 to TRBJ2-3; TRBD2 aligns across 9 bases. CDR3 length: 16 residues. V trimming: 2 bases; J trimming: 1 base; junction bases outside the gene matches: 4. Germline loops: CDR1 MNHNY, CDR2 SVGAGI (reference sequence). For the CDR3, the DNA is TGTGCCAGCAGTTACGGCGGGAGGGTTCGCACAGATACGCAGTATTTT. It encodes CASSYGGRVRTDTQYF.

The DNA for the CDR3 is TGTGCCAGCAGCTCCGGGACAGGGGAAGATACGCAGTATTTT. Its protein product is CASSSGTGEDTQYF. This chain uses TRBV11-2 with TRBJ2-3; 10 bases are shared with TRBD1. The CDR3 has 14 amino acids. The J segment lost 5 bases and the V segment lost 4 bases, leaving 3 bases of the junction unmatched. The germline V gene encodes CDR1 SGHAT and CDR2 FQNNGV.

This rearrangement joins TRBV14 to TRBJ2-1, with 9 nucleotides matching TRBD2. The CDR3 consists of 16 residues. The germline V gene has CDR1 SGHDN and CDR2 FVKESK. V lost 0 bases and J lost 3; bases outside the gene matches: 3. The CDR3 DNA reads as TGTGCCAGCAGCCAAGAGGCTAGCGGGATCTACAATGAGCAGTTCTTC. This translates into CASSQEASGIYNEQFF.

The rearrangement links TRBV27 to TRBJ2-2, with D perhaps TRBD1 (5 bases). The CDR3 has 15 residues. Germline CDR1 MNHEY, CDR2 SMNVEV (reference sequence). V gave up 5 bases and J gave up 1 base, with 11 bases separating them. CDR3 bases: TGTGCCAGCAGTGCCAGGCAGGGGAACACCGGGGAGCTGTTTTTT. This codes for CASSARQGNTGELFF.

For the CDR3, the DNA is TGTGCCAGTAAAGCCAGCGGGAGGAGCGGCTACGAGCAGTACTTC. Translated: CASKASGRSGYEQYF. The rearrangement links TRBV19 to TRBJ2-7; 9 positions match TRBD2. V was pared by 7 bases and J by 3 bases, with 10 bases of the junction left unmatched. CDR3 size: 15 residues. Germline V gives CDR1 LNHDA, CDR2 SQIVND (reference sequence).

The rearrangement joins TRBV20-1 to TRBJ2-5; D remains ambiguous. Trimming left V 3 bases short and J 2 bases short, with 4 bases between. This CDR3 is built from 11 residues. Germline CDR1 DFQATT, CDR2 SNEGSKA (reference sequence). The chain's CDR3 is CSASGQETQYF. Written as DNA, the CDR3 is TGCAGTGCTAGTGGGCAAGAGACCCAGTACTTC.

The V call is TRBV11-3, the J call TRBJ2-3, with D uncertain. The CDR3 is made up of 12 amino acids. The germline V gene has CDR1 SGHNT and CDR2 YENEEA. V shed 4 bases and J shed 5 bases, with 7 bases lying between them. CDR3 region: CASSSPVDTQYF. The CDR3 DNA reads as TGTGCCAGCAGCTCCCCGGTAGATACGCAGTATTTT.

The chain combines TRBV6-5 with TRBJ2-2, with D possibly being TRBD2 (5 bases). CDR1 is MNHEY and CDR2 is SVGAGI in the germline V gene. This CDR3 has 14 residues. The germline V and J ends were trimmed by 7 bases and 5 bases, with 14 bases remaining between them. This chain's CDR3 is CASMVLGETGELFF. The CDR3 DNA reads as TGTGCCAGCATGGTACTAGGAGAAACCGGGGAGCTGTTTTTT.

Only a few counts were recorded for this clone. The V call is TRBV29-1, the J call TRBJ2-7, with D hard to call. The germline V gene encodes CDR1 SQVTM and CDR2 ANQGSEA. The CDR3 consists of 12 residues. V was pared by 2 bases and J by 7 bases, with 12 bases between. CDR3 sequence reads: CSVENLRREQYF. The CDR3 bases are TGCAGCGTTGAAAACCTGAGGCGGGAGCAGTACTTC.

This clone was picked up a small number of times. The V gene is TRBV7-3, the J gene TRBJ2-7; 11 nucleotides match TRBD2. With 5 bases clipped from V and 4 bases from J, the junction kept 1 base outside the gene matches. Germline V gene sequence: CDR1 SGHTA, CDR2 FQGTGA. This CDR3 spans 13 amino acids. DNA of the CDR3: TGTGCCAGCAGCCCTAGCGGGAGGTACGAGCAGTACTTC. Its translation is CASSPSGRYEQYF.

The chain carries TRBV6-6 and TRBJ1-5; no definite D call. V was clipped by 1 base and J by 5 bases, with 9 bases between them. The CDR3 has 14 residues. CDR1 and CDR2 (germline): MNHNY, SVGAGI (reference sequence). The CDR3, as DNA: TGTGCCAGCAGTTACTTGGGGTTCGATCAGCCCCAGCATTTT. It encodes CASSYLGFDQPQHF.

This chain links TRBV6-1 with TRBJ2-7, with a weak D call TRBD2 (6 bases). V lost 7 bases, J lost 2 bases, and 15 bases lay in between. There are 14 residues in the CDR3. Germline V lookup: CDR1 MNHNS, CDR2 SASEGT. CDR3 DNA sequence: TGTGCCAGCAAGACTACAGGAGGGACCTACGAGCAGTACTTC. It codes for CASKTTGGTYEQYF.

This clone was observed a few times. The chain joins TRBV5-1 to TRBJ1-2; TRBD1 aligns across 11 bases. This CDR3 comprises 15 residues. Germline CDR1 is SGHRS and CDR2 is YFSETQ. Unmatched junction bases numbered 9, after V lost 1 base and J lost 10 bases. In DNA form, the CDR3 reads TGCGCCAGCAGCTTGACCGCCGGACAGGGGGCCCTCTACACCTTC. Amino acids: CASSLTAGQGALYTF.

V gene TRBV10-3 combines with J gene TRBJ1-3; 7 bases are a match to TRBD1. Germline V gene sequence: CDR1 ENHRY, CDR2 SYGVKD. This CDR3 is built from 15 residues. The V gene end was trimmed by 3 bases and the J gene end by 4 bases; junction bases not matched to a gene: 6. The CDR3 reads CAISEQGNIGNTIYF. The CDR3 nucleotides are TGTGCCATCAGTGAACAGGGGAATATAGGAAACACCATATATTTT.

This chain joins TRBV5-6 and TRBJ2-5, with D perhaps TRBD2 (6 bases). V shed 3 bases and J shed 5 bases, with 11 bases lying between them. The CDR3 is made up of 13 amino acids. In germline, CDR1 is SGHDT, CDR2 YYEEEE. The CDR3 DNA reads TGTGCCAGCAGCTGGGGGGAAACGGAGACCCAGTACTTC. Translated, it gives CASSWGETETQYF.

CDR3 coding DNA: TGTGCCAGCAGCAAGGAGATCATCCGACAGTATAAGCAGTTCTTC. Translation: CASSKEIIRQYKQFF. This chain joins TRBV21-1 and TRBJ2-1; the table's D call, TRBD1, has no DNA check behind it. TRBV21-1 is termed a pseudogene. The CDR3 has 15 residues.

The chain couples TRBV10-3 to TRBJ2-7; no reliable D call. V was cut by 2 bases and J by 0 bases, with 5 bases left in between. CDR1 ENHRY and CDR2 SYGVKD come from the germline V gene. The CDR3 is 13 amino acids. CDR3 DNA: TGTGCCATCAGTGAGGCATTCTCCTACGAGCAGTACTTC. Encoded protein: CAISEAFSYEQYF.

The chain carries TRBV6-6 and TRBJ1-5; TRBD1 matches 12 bases. Germline CDR1 reads MNHNY; CDR2 reads SVGAGI (reference sequence). V lost 6 bases to trimming and J lost 7 bases; unmatched junction nucleotides: 7. This CDR3 is built from 15 residues. The CDR3 bases are TGTGCCAGCAGCCCCGGGACAGGGGGCGAACAGCCCCAGCATTTT. Translated, it gives CASSPGTGGEQPQHF.

V gene TRBV7-9 combines with J gene TRBJ2-3; D is unresolved. V dropped 2 bases and J dropped 7 bases, with 16 bases sitting between them. CDR1 is SEHNR and CDR2 is FQNEAQ in the germline V gene (reference sequence). This CDR3 has 15 amino acids. The CDR3 sequence is CASSLRQAAENTQYF. The CDR3 DNA sequence: TGTGCCAGCAGCTTACGGCAGGCCGCAGAGAATACGCAGTATTTT.

J is TRBJ1-2 and V is TRBV11-2; no clear D. Germline CDR1 reads SGHAT; CDR2 reads FQNNGV. This CDR3 comprises 12 residues. V gave up 2 bases and J gave up 2 bases, with 3 bases separating them. CDR3: CASSLQNYGYTF. Written as DNA, the CDR3 is TGTGCCAGCAGCTTACAAAACTATGGCTACACCTTC.

The V and J genes are TRBV14 and TRBJ1-4; maybe TRBD1 (5 bases). V was trimmed by 0 bases and J by 8 bases, leaving 16 bases between them. CDR1 is SGHDN, CDR2 FVKESK, per germline. The CDR3 runs to 16 residues. The CDR3: CASSQDIGDPGEKLFF. In DNA form, the CDR3 reads TGTGCCAGCAGCCAAGATATAGGGGACCCCGGAGAAAAACTGTTTTTT.